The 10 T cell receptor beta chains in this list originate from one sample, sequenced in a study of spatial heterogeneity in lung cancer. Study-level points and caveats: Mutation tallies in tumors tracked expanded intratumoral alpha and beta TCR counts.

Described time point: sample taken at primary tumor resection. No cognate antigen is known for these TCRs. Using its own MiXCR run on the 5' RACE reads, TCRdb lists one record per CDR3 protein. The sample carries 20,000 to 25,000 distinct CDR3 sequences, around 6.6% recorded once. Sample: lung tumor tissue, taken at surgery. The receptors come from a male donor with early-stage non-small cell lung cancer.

CDR3 residues: CAWSPRGKQPQHF. The CDR3 region has the DNA TGTGCCTGGAGTCCCAGGGGGAAACAGCCCCAGCATTTT. V and J are TRBV30 and TRBJ1-5; 7 bases are a match to TRBD1. The germline V gene encodes CDR1 GTSNPN and CDR2 SVGIG (reference sequence). Losses at the gene ends were 2 bases for V and 7 bases for J; bases not matched to a gene: 5. The CDR3 runs 13 residues.

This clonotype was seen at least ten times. For the CDR3, the DNA is TGTGCCATCAGTGAGTTACCGGGACAGGGGGCTTCGCACTATGGCTACACCTTC. Its protein product is CAISELPGQGASHYGYTF. The chain uses TRBV10-3 and TRBJ1-2, with 12 bases lining up with TRBD1. The germline CDR1 and CDR2 sequences are ENHRY and SYGVKD. The CDR3 totals 18 residues. Losses at the gene ends were 1 base for V and 3 bases for J; bases not matched to a gene: 9.

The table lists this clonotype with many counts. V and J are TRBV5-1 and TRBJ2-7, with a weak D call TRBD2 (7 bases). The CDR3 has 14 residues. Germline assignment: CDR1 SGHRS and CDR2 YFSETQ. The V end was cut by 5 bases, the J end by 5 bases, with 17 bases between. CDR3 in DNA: TGCGCCAGCAGAAACACGGGGGGCGGAAACGAGCAGTACTTC. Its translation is CASRNTGGGNEQYF.

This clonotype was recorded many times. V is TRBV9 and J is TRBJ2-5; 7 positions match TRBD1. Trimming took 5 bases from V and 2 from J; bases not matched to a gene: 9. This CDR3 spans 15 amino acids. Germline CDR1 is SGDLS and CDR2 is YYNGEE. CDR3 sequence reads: CASSYTGEPQETQYF. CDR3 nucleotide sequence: TGTGCCAGCAGTTACACAGGGGAACCTCAAGAGACCCAGTACTTC.

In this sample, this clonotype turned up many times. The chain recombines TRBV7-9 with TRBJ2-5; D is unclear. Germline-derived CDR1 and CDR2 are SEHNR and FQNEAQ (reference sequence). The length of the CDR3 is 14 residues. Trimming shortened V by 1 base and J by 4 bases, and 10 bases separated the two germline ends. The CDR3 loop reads CASSLVMRSETQYF. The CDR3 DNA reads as TGTGCCAGCAGCTTAGTCATGAGGTCAGAGACCCAGTACTTC.

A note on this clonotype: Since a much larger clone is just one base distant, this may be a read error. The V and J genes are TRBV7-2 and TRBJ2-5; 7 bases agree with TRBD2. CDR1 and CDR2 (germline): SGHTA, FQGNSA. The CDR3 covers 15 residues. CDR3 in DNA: TGTGCCATCAGCCCCAGATCGGGGGGATCAGAGACCCAGTACTTC. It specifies CAISPRSGGSETQYF.

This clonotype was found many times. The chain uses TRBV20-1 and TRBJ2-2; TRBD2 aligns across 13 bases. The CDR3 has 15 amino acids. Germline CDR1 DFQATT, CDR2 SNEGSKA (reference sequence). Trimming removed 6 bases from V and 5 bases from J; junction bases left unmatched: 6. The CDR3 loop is CSARTSGGGTGELFF. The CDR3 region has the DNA TGCAGTGCCCGGACTAGCGGGGGAGGAACCGGGGAGCTGTTTTTT.

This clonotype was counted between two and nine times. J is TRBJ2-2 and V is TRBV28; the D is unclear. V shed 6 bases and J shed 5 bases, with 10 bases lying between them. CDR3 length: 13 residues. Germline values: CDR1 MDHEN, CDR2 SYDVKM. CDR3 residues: CASSPMKTGELFF. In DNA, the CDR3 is TGTGCCAGCAGCCCTATGAAGACCGGGGAGCTGTTTTTT. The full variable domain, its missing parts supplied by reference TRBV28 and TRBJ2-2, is DVKVTQSSRYLVKRTGEKVFLECVQDMDHENMFWYRQDPGLGLRLIYFSYDVKMKEKGDIPEGYSVSREKKERFSLILESASTNQTSMYLCASSPMKTGELFFGEGSRLTVL.

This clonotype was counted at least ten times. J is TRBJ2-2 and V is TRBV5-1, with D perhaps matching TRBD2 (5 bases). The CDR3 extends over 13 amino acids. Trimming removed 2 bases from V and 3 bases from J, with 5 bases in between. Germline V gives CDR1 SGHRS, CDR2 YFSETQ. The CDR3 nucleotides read TGCGCCAGCAGCTTCGGGGACACCGGGGAGCTGTTTTTT. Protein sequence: CASSFGDTGELFF.

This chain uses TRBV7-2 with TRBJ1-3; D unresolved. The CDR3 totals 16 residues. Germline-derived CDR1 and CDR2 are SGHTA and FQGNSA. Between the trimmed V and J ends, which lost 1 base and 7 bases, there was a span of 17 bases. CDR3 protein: CASSLGGLGLTNTIYF. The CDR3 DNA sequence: TGTGCCAGCAGCTTAGGAGGTTTGGGGTTGACCAACACCATATATTTT.